Below, 11 T cell receptor beta chains from the same sample are listed, as sequenced in a study of blood T cell repertoires in COVID-19. This table comes from immunoSEQ multiplex PCR, and its TCRdb copy is limited to in-frame clones, with some not included. The sample holds roughly 34,000 clones, around three quarters seen once. The sample comprised peripheral blood. These receptors were obtained from a woman aged 70-85 years with acute or convalescent COVID-19.

The chain joins TRBV14 to TRBJ1-1; tentatively, D is TRBD1 (5 bases). Trimming cost V 4 bases and J 3 bases, with 15 bases left between them. The CDR3 covers 15 residues. Germline CDR1 SGHDN, CDR2 FVKESK. The CDR3: CASSLPGGLYTEAFF. The DNA for the CDR3 is TGTGCCAGCAGCCTTCCCGGGGGACTGTACACTGAAGCTTTCTTT.

This rearrangement joins TRBV9 to TRBJ2-5, with TRBD2 matching over 12 bases. Germline lookup yields CDR1 SGDLS and CDR2 YYNGEE. This CDR3 spans 16 amino acids. J gave up 4 bases and V 2 bases, and 6 bases lay outside the gene matches. In nucleotides, the CDR3 is TGTGCCAGCAGCGTGGGGAGACTAGCGGGAGCAGAGACCCAGTACTTC. Translated: CASSVGRLAGAETQYF.

This clone appeared a few times. The V gene is TRBV28, the J gene TRBJ2-7; D may be TRBD2 (5 bases). This CDR3 contains 12 residues. Germline CDR1 reads MDHEN; CDR2 reads SYDVKM. V was pared by 8 bases and J by 9 bases, with 17 bases between. The CDR3 DNA follows: TGTGCCAGCTGCCCACCCCGGGGTTCGCAGTACTTC. This gives the protein CASCPPRGSQYF. The complete variable domain, with remaining parts taken from reference TRBV28 and TRBJ2-7, reads DVKVTQSSRYLVKRTGEKVFLECVQDMDHENMFWYRQDPGLGLRLIYFSYDVKMKEKGDIPEGYSVSREKKERFSLILESASTNQTSMYLCASCPPRGSQYFGPGTRLTVT.

The DNA of the CDR3 is TGTGCCAGTAGTATAGATCATACAGGGTGGAACTATGGCTACACCTTC. It yields the protein CASSIDHTGWNYGYTF. This chain joins TRBV19 and TRBJ1-2; a possible D gene is TRBD1 (6 bases). CDR3 length: 16 amino acids. Germline lookup yields CDR1 LNHDA and CDR2 SQIVND (reference sequence). Trimming stripped 0 bases from V and 2 bases from J, with 13 bases between.

The CDR3 nucleotides read TGTGCCATCAGTGAGTCTTCGACTAGTTTCGATGAGCAGTTCTTC. Translation gives CAISESSTSFDEQFF. The V and J genes are TRBV10-3 and TRBJ2-1; the D gene is possibly TRBD2 (6 bases). Germline V gene data show CDR1 as ENHRY and CDR2 as SYGVKD. The germline V and J ends were trimmed by 0 bases and 8 bases, with 14 bases remaining between them. This CDR3 contains 15 residues.

The chain couples TRBV5-4 to TRBJ2-5; D not resolved. CDR1 and CDR2 (germline): SGHNT, YYREEE (reference sequence). There are 13 residues in the CDR3. Trimming took 4 bases from V and 6 from J, leaving 13 bases between them. The CDR3 protein is CASSGDTVKTQYF. In DNA, the CDR3 is TGTGCCAGCAGCGGTGACACCGTCAAGACCCAGTACTTC.

This chain links TRBV5-1 with TRBJ1-1; no reliable D call. This CDR3 is 14 amino acids long. Germline V gene sequence: CDR1 SGHRS, CDR2 YFSETQ. The germline V and J ends were trimmed by 7 bases and 2 bases, with 15 bases remaining between them. For the CDR3, the DNA is TGCGCCAGCCGGCCGGGGTCCGCCAACACTGAAGCTTTCTTT. It translates to CASRPGSANTEAFF.

This rearrangement joins TRBV12-3 or TRBV12-4 to TRBJ2-2; D uncertain. Trimming cost V 6 bases and J 1 base, with 6 bases left between them. The CDR3 has 13 amino acids. The CDR3 sequence: CASSDLNTGELFF. The DNA for the CDR3 is TGTGCCAGCAGCGACTTGAACACCGGGGAGCTGTTTTTT.

This chain connects TRBV27 to TRBJ2-3; 7 bases are shared with TRBD1. Germline CDR1 is MNHEY and CDR2 is SMNVEV (reference sequence). V gave up 6 bases and J gave up 6 bases; unmatched junction bases: 9. The CDR3 length is 14 residues. The CDR3 DNA follows: TGTGCCAGCAGCCCAACAGGGGATTGGGATACGCAGTATTTT. Amino acids: CASSPTGDWDTQYF.

The gene calls are TRBV7-2 and TRBJ2-7, with D perhaps TRBD1 (6 bases). V dropped 1 base and J dropped 0 bases, with 16 bases sitting between them. This CDR3 is 17 amino acids long. Germline loops: CDR1 SGHTA, CDR2 FQGNSA. As DNA, the CDR3 is TGTGCCAGCAGCTTAGAGGGGGTGGGGGTGAGCTCCTACGAGCAGTACTTC. It specifies CASSLEGVGVSSYEQYF.

The chain combines TRBV6-5 with TRBJ1-2, with 9 nucleotides matching TRBD1. Losses at the gene ends were 2 bases for V and 6 bases for J; bases not matched to a gene: 1. This CDR3 is built from 13 residues. Germline assignment: CDR1 MNHEY and CDR2 SVGAGI. For the CDR3, the DNA is TGTGCCAGCAGTTACGGACAGGGGAATGGCTACACCTTC. Amino acid sequence: CASSYGQGNGYTF.